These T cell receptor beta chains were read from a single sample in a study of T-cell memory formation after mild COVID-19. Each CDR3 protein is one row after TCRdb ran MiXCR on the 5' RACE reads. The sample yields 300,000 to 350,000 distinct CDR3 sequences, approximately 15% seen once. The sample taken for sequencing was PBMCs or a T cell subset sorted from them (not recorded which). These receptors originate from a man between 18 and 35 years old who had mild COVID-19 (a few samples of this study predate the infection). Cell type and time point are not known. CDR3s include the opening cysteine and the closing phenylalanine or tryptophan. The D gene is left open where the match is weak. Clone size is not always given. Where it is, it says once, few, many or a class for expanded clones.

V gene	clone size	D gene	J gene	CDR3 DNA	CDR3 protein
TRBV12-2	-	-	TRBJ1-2	TGTGCAAGTCGCTTAGTCAACGCCCTGGGGGTCTATGGCTACACCTTC	CASRLVNALGVYGYTF
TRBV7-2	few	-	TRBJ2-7	TGTGCCAGCAGCACGCCCACAGCAGGCCGCTACGAGCAGTACTTC	CASSTPTAGRYEQYF
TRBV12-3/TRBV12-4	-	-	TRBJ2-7	TGTGCCAGCCCCTCCGCGTTGGCACCCTTGCACTACGAGCAGTACTTC	CASPSALAPLHYEQYF
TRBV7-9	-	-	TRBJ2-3	TGTGCCGGGTCGGACGGGGCTAGCACAGATACGCAGTATTTT	CAGSDGASTDTQYF
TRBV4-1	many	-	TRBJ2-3	TGCGCCAGCAGCCAGTTTCGGGACACAGATACGCAGTATTTT	CASSQFRDTDTQYF
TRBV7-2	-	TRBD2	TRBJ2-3	TGTGCCAGCAGCACTATGGCGCTAGCGGCTGATACGCAGTATTTT	CASSTMALAADTQYF
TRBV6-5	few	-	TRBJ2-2	TGTGCCAGCAGTTACTTCTCCGGGGAGCTGTTTTTT	CASSYFSGELFF
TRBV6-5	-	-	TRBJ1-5	TGTGCCAGCACTCCTCGGGCCGATCAGCCCCAGCATTTT	CASTPRADQPQHF
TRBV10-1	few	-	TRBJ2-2	TGCGCCAGCACTGCCAGGACCGGGGAGCTGTTTTTT	CASTARTGELFF
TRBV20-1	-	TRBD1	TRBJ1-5	TGCAGTGCTAGCTTCCGACAGGGTTCGCGCAATCAGCCCCAGCATTTT	CSASFRQGSRNQPQHF
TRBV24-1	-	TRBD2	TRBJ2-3	TGTGCCACCAGCGGGACTAGCGGGATGAACGCAGATACGCAGTATTTT	CATSGTSGMNADTQYF
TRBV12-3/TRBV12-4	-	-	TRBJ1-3	TGTGCCAGCAGTTCCGGGGGTCAGGGAGGGGACACCATATATTTT	CASSSGGQGGDTIYF
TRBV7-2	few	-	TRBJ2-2	TGTGCCAGCAGCTCTAGACAGTCGTTCACCGGGGAGCTGTTTTTT	CASSSRQSFTGELFF
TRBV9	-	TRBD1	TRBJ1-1	TGTGCCAGCAGCGCTCACCTCGACAGGGGTAGCACTGAAGCTTTCTTT	CASSAHLDRGSTEAFF
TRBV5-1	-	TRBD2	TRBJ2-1	TGCGCCAGCAGCTTGGTGCTAGCGGGGGGAGACTCCTACAATGAGCAGTTCTTC	CASSLVLAGGDSYNEQFF
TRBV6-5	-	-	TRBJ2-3	TGTGCCAGCAGAGATAGCCGGGACACCGCCCGAGATACGCAGTATTTT	CASRDSRDTARDTQYF
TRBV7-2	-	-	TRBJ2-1	TGTGCCAGCAGCTCCAGCTTTAAGCAGTTCTTC	CASSSSFKQFF
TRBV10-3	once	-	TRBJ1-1	TGTGCCATCAGTGCTACCTTTTCCCCCACTGGGGGCACTGAAGCTTTCTTT	CAISATFSPTGGTEAFF
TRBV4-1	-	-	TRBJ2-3	TGCGCCAGCAGCCAATTGGTGGGGGGACCGGTGTCAGATACGCAGTATTTT	CASSQLVGGPVSDTQYF
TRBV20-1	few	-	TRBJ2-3	TGCAGTGCTCGACAGGACAGAGGAGGCACAGATACGCAGTATTTT	CSARQDRGGTDTQYF
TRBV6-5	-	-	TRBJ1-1	TGTGCCAGCAGCCTACTCGGGGATCACGCCATAGGAGCTTTCTTT	CASSLLGDHAIGAFF
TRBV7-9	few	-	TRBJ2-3	TGTGCCAGCAGCCTACAGTACGCGGCAGATACGCAGTATTTT	CASSLQYAADTQYF
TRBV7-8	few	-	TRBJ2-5	TGTGCCAGCTCCTATACTACAAAGGAGACCCAGTACTTC	CASSYTTKETQYF
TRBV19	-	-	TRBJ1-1	TGTGCCAGTCGGCCTCAGGGCACTGAAGCTTTCTTT	CASRPQGTEAFF
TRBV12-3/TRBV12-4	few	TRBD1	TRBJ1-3	TGTGCCAGCAGCCCCAGGGGGACAGCTGGAAACACCATATATTTT	CASSPRGTAGNTIYF
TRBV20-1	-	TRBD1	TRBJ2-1	TGCAGTGCTAGAGACAACAGGGGGTTAAGCTCCTACAATGAGCAGTTCTTC	CSARDNRGLSSYNEQFF
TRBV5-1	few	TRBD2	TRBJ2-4	TGCGCCAGCAGCTTGGCCAGCGGGGGAAACATTCAGTACTTC	CASSLASGGNIQYF
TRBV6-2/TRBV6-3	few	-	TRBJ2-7	TGTGCCAGCAGTTACCCCACCGGGACCAGCGACTACGAGCAGTACTTC	CASSYPTGTSDYEQYF
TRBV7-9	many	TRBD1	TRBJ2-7	TGTGCCAGCAGCTCGCTTGACAGGGGGGCCTACGAGCAGTACTTC	CASSSLDRGAYEQYF
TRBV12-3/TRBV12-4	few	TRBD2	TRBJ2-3	TGTGCCAGCAGTCTCCTAGGGCGGGGGGCCACAGATACGCAGTATTTT	CASSLLGRGATDTQYF
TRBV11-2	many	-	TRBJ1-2	TGTGCCAGCAGCTCCAGGGATACCACTAACTATGGCTACACCTTC	CASSSRDTTNYGYTF
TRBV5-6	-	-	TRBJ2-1	TGTGCCAGCAGCTTGGGGTTGGGGTCGACTTACAATGAGCAGTTCTTC	CASSLGLGSTYNEQFF
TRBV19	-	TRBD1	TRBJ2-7	TGTGCCAGTAGGCCGGGACAGGGGGGCGAGCAGTACTTC	CASRPGQGGEQYF
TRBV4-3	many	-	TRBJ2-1	TGCGCCAGCAGCCAAGGGGGGCGCATCAATGAGCAGTTCTTC	CASSQGGRINEQFF
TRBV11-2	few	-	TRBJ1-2	TGTGCCACCACGGGAACGGGCTACTATGGCTACACCTTC	CATTGTGYYGYTF
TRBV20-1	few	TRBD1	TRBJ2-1	TGCAGTGCCAGGGGTCAGGGGGCCTCCTACAATGAGCAGTTCTTC	CSARGQGASYNEQFF
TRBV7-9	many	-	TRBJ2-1	TGTGCCAGCAGCTTAACCCGGAGGGGGCGAGATGAGCAGTTCTTC	CASSLTRRGRDEQFF
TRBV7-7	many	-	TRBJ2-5	TGTGCTAGCAGCGCGGGGACCGGGGAGACCCAGTACTTC	CASSAGTGETQYF